The TCR beta chain under discussion was sequenced for a study of blood T cell repertoires in COVID-19. Study overall: Samples of COVID-19 (acute and convalescent) were obtained from the United States, Italy and Spain. PBMCs, B-cell-depleted T cells, or T cells were the source of the cDNA or gDNA that made up the material.

Per the original data handling: Reference gene primer amplification in the assay estimated nucleated cell counts. Measured with immunoSEQ multiplex PCR; TCRdb has only the in-frame clones, and not every one. That table furnishes V, J and clone size, whereas the DNA furnished D and trimming. The data hold some 700,000 clones, with approximately 90% observed a single time. Per the germline V gene, CDR1 is DFQATT and CDR2 is SNEGSKA (reference sequence). V lost 3 bases to trimming and J lost 3 bases; unmatched junction nucleotides: 14. The CDR3 runs 16 residues. Material: peripheral blood. This receptor was identified in a woman aged 18-29 years with acute or convalescent COVID-19. The V call is TRBV20-1, the J call TRBJ2-7; 7 nucleotides line up with TRBD2. The chain's CDR3 is CSASTPRSGKGYEQYF. CDR3 DNA: TGCAGTGCTAGTACCCCCAGAAGCGGGAAGGGCTACGAGCAGTACTTC.